One sample yielded the 24 T cell receptor beta chains listed below, sequenced in a study of Graves' ophthalmopathy and Graves' hyperthyroidism. RNA transcripts were the template, and TCR beta CDR3 regions were amplified from them. Scientists carried out first-round RT-PCR using HTBI primers and then a second-round multiplex PCR. TCRdb processed the multiplex PCR reads anew with MiXCR; each CDR3 protein has one entry. Of approximately 1.2 million distinct CDR3 sequences listed, around a third were seen once; the top ten hold 8.5% to 14%. Material for sequencing was peripheral blood or thyroid tissue (not recorded which). All receptors derive from an adult man with Graves' hyperthyroidism.

This clonotype has only a few counts. The V call is TRBV5-1, the J call TRBJ2-5; D is perhaps TRBD2 (5 bases). Trimming removed 0 bases from V and 4 bases from J, with 13 bases in between. CDR3 length: 15 residues. Germline CDR1 reads SGHRS; CDR2 reads YFSETQ. The CDR3 here is CASSLDTLARETQYF. CDR3 sequence (DNA): TGCGCCAGCAGCTTGGATACGCTAGCCCGAGAGACCCAGTACTTC.

V gene TRBV9 combines with J gene TRBJ1-2, with D possibly TRBD1 on 5 matching bases. This CDR3 has 13 amino acids. With 3 bases removed from V and 7 bases from J, the gap between germline ends came to 13 bases. The V gene's germline CDR1 is SGDLS and CDR2 YYNGEE. The CDR3 loop is CASSGDSTSGYTF. The CDR3 nucleotides are TGTGCCAGCAGCGGGGACTCGACCTCTGGCTACACCTTC.

As regards this clonotype: This could be a read error, since a much larger clone is one nucleotide away. The gene calls are TRBV20-1 and TRBJ1-1; D not resolved. Germline values: CDR1 DFQATT, CDR2 SNEGSKA (reference sequence). The CDR3 runs to 12 residues. The CDR3 DNA is TGCAGTGCCAGCAGGAGGTCCACTGAAGCTCTCTTT. This gives the protein CSASRRSTEALF.

In this sample, this clonotype turned up many times. This chain links TRBV20-1 with TRBJ2-7; D is undetermined. From germline, CDR1 is DFQATT and CDR2 SNEGSKA (reference sequence). This CDR3 region has 14 residues. Trimming took 0 bases from V and 2 from J, leaving 11 bases between them. CDR3 in DNA: TGCAGTGCTAGAGATTACAGCAGTACCTACGAGCAGTACTTC. Encoded protein: CSARDYSSTYEQYF.

Ten or more counts support this clonotype. The chain is built from TRBV12-3 or TRBV12-4 and TRBJ2-7; D unresolved. Deletions cut 5 bases from V and 1 base from J, with 6 bases between. This CDR3 is 12 amino acids long. Here the CDR3 DNA reads TGTGCCAGCAGTATAACGTCCTACGAGCAGTACTTC. Its translation: CASSITSYEQYF.

Ten or more counts support this clonotype. V usage is TRBV29-1 and J usage is TRBJ1-2, with D possibly being TRBD1 (5 bases). The V gene lost 4 bases and the J gene lost 4 bases, with 13 bases spanning the gap. CDR1 and CDR2 (germline): SQVTM, ANQGSEA. The CDR3 is 13 residues long. The CDR3 coding sequence is TGCAGCGTTGCAGGGAAGAAAGGCTATGGCTACACCTTC. This encodes CSVAGKKGYGYTF.

In regard to this clonotype: Likely a read error: the CDR3 ends without its conserved phenylalanine or tryptophan. The V gene is TRBV7-9, the J gene TRBJ1-6; D uncertain. Germline values: CDR1 SEHNR, CDR2 FQNEAQ (reference sequence). Trimming took off 3 bases at V and 6 bases at J, with 12 bases between the two ends. This CDR3 spans 15 amino acids. The CDR3 region is CASSLVVGSNSPLHL. CDR3 nucleotides: TGTGCCAGCAGCTTGGTGGTAGGCTCTAATTCACCCCTCCACCTT.

The chain combines TRBV14 with TRBJ2-3, with D tentatively TRBD1 (5 bases). The germline CDR1 and CDR2 sequences are SGHDN and FVKESK. V shed 1 base and J shed 2 bases, with 10 bases lying between them. The CDR3 totals 15 residues. The CDR3 bases are TGTGCCAGCAGCCAAGTCTCAGGGAACACAGATACGCAGTATTTT. This gives the protein CASSQVSGNTDTQYF.

The rearrangement links TRBV11-2 to TRBJ2-3, with 9 bases fitting TRBD2. Germline-derived CDR1 and CDR2 are SGHAT and FQNNGV. This CDR3 contains 16 residues. Trimming cost V 2 bases and J 1 base; bases outside gene matches: 4. For the CDR3, the DNA is TGTGCCAGCAGCTTATGGCTAGCGGGACGCACAGATACGCAGTATTTT. It translates to CASSLWLAGRTDTQYF.

This clonotype was detected only a few times. This chain connects TRBV5-6 to TRBJ1-3; D call uncertain. This CDR3 comprises 14 residues. V lost 0 bases and J 2 bases, leaving 6 bases between the germline ends. Per germline, CDR1 SGHDT and CDR2 YYEEEE. The CDR3 reads CASSLVQAGNTIYF. The CDR3 coding sequence is TGTGCCAGCAGCTTGGTTCAAGCTGGAAACACCATATATTTT.

This clonotype appeared many times. V usage is TRBV7-3 and J usage is TRBJ2-2; D is possibly TRBD1 (5 bases). The CDR3 totals 17 residues. CDR1 and CDR2 from the germline V gene are SGHTA and FQGTGA. The V gene lost 2 bases and the J gene lost 7 bases, with 20 bases spanning the gap. The CDR3 coding sequence is TGTGCCAGCAGCTTATATCCGCGGCAGGGCGTTGGCGGGGAGCTGTTTTTT. It translates to CASSLYPRQGVGGELFF. The complete variable domain, with remaining parts taken from reference TRBV7-3 and TRBJ2-2, reads GAGVSQTPSNKVTEKGKYVELRCDPISGHTALYWYRQSLGQGPEFLIYFQGTGAADDSGLPNDRFFAVRPEGSVSTLKIQRTERGDSAVYLCASSLYPRQGVGGELFFGEGSRLTVL.

J is TRBJ1-1 and V is TRBV28; no firm D call. Trimming cost V 8 bases and J 6 bases, with 16 bases left between them. Germline CDR1 MDHEN, CDR2 SYDVKM. The CDR3 is 13 amino acids. DNA for the CDR3: TGTGCCAGCTCCCAGTTCGGGCCCGCTGAAGCTTTCTTT. Its protein is CASSQFGPAEAFF.

This clonotype was seen repeatedly, ten times or more. This chain links TRBV10-2 with TRBJ1-2; D may be TRBD1 (5 bases). Germline V gives CDR1 WSHSY, CDR2 SAAADI. Deletions cut 6 bases from V and 11 bases from J, with 13 bases between. The CDR3 has 11 residues. CDR3 amino acids: CASRGTEVYTF. The CDR3 DNA reads TGCGCCAGCAGGGGGACGGAAGTATACACCTTC.

The rearrangement uses TRBV2 and TRBJ2-6; 8 bases align to TRBD1. The CDR3 totals 17 residues. Germline CDR1 SNHLY, CDR2 FYNNEI. The trim removed 4 bases at V and 2 bases at J, leaving 7 bases unmatched. Here the CDR3 reads CASSGAGGVPGANVLTF. DNA of the CDR3: TGTGCCAGCAGTGGGGCAGGGGGCGTCCCTGGGGCCAACGTCCTGACTTTC.

In this sample, this clonotype turned up a few times. CDR3 nucleotide sequence: TGTGCCAGCAGTTACAACAGGGCATCCACTGAAGCTTTCTTT. Translated: CASSYNRASTEAFF. The chain combines TRBV6-5 with TRBJ1-1, with a tentative D call TRBD1 (6 bases). From germline, CDR1 is MNHEY and CDR2 SVGAGI. V was trimmed by 2 bases and J by 4 bases, leaving 11 bases between them. The CDR3 is made up of 14 amino acids.

This clonotype was picked up a small number of times. V and J are TRBV7-2 and TRBJ2-6; D remains unclear. The germline CDR1 and CDR2 sequences are SGHTA and FQGNSA. Trimming stripped 4 bases from V and 0 bases from J, with 10 bases between. The CDR3 loop spans 16 amino acids. The CDR3 protein is CASSSLGGSGANVLTF. CDR3 in DNA: TGTGCCAGCAGCTCCTTAGGCGGCTCTGGGGCCAACGTCCTGACTTTC. Variable domain in full (rest from reference TRBV7-2 and TRBJ2-6): GAGVSQSPSNKVTEKGKDVELRCDPISGHTALYWYRQSLGQGLEFLIYFQGNSAPDKSGLPSDRFSAERTGGSVSTLTIQRTQQEDSAVYLCASSSLGGSGANVLTFGAGSRLTVL.

The chain couples TRBV6-2 or TRBV6-3 to TRBJ2-5; perhaps D is TRBD1 or TRBD2 (5 bases each). V was cut by 4 bases and J by 3 bases, with 9 bases left in between. CDR3 length equals 13 residues. Germline V gene data show CDR1 as MNHEY and CDR2 as SVGEGT. CDR3 amino acids: CASSWDGEETQYF. The CDR3 region has the DNA TGTGCCAGCAGTTGGGACGGTGAAGAGACCCAGTACTTC.

The J gene is TRBJ2-3, the V gene TRBV7-3, with 10 bases lining up with TRBD1. Germline lookup yields CDR1 SGHTA and CDR2 FQGTGA. Losses at the gene ends were 1 base for V and 1 base for J; bases not matched to a gene: 8. This CDR3 contains 18 residues. The chain's CDR3 is CASSLKPDRGHGTDTQYF. The CDR3 coding sequence is TGTGCCAGCAGCTTAAAGCCAGACAGGGGGCATGGCACAGATACGCAGTATTTT.

This clonotype occurred many times. The chain employs TRBV9 and TRBJ1-5; D may be TRBD1 (5 bases). Per the germline V gene, CDR1 is SGDLS and CDR2 is YYNGEE. The ends were cut back, 4 bases at V and 10 bases at J, with 15 bases in the middle. The CDR3 extends over 13 amino acids. Here the CDR3 reads CASSPLGVHPQHF. CDR3 DNA sequence: TGTGCCAGCAGCCCTCTAGGGGTCCACCCCCAGCATTTT.

Notes on this clonotype: A junction end diverges from the germline sequence, so it may reflect a read error. The genes are TRBV7-8 and TRBJ2-1; D ambiguous. CDR3 length: 16 residues. In germline, CDR1 is SGHVS, CDR2 FQNEAQ. The CDR3 loop is CASTLTRASAYNEQFF. The CDR3, as DNA: TGTGCCAGCACCTTAACCCGGGCCAGCGCCTACAATGAGCAGTTCTTC.

At least ten counts were recorded for this clonotype. V is TRBV2 and J is TRBJ1-2, with TRBD1 as a possible D gene (6 bases). The CDR3 runs to 13 residues. The V and J ends lost 3 bases and 8 bases respectively, with 13 bases between them. The germline CDR1 and CDR2 sequences are SNHLY and FYNNEI. DNA for the CDR3: TGTGCCAGCAGTGAGCAGGGGACGGGGGGCTACACCTTC. It is translated as CASSEQGTGGYTF.

Comment on this clonotype: Mismatch with germline at one junction end may stem from a read error. The DNA of the CDR3 is TGTGCCAGCAGCGAAGGGAACACTGAAGCTTTC. Encoded protein: CASSEGNTEAF. This sequence joins TRBV7-2 and TRBJ2-6; D unclear. Germline V gene sequence: CDR1 SGHTA, CDR2 FQGNSA. CDR3 length equals 11 residues.

This clonotype was counted ten times or more. The chain carries TRBV6-5 and TRBJ1-1; D call uncertain. The germline V gene has CDR1 MNHEY and CDR2 SVGAGI. V lost 1 base to trimming and J lost 1 base, with 7 bases between them. The CDR3 runs to 14 residues. CDR3 amino acids: CASSYWRGNTEAFF. CDR3 DNA sequence: TGTGCCAGCAGTTACTGGCGAGGGAACACTGAAGCTTTCTTT.

This clonotype was seen ten or more times. The genes are TRBV2 and TRBJ1-5; D unresolved. Trimming left V 6 bases short and J 5 bases short, with 11 bases between. Germline V lookup: CDR1 SNHLY, CDR2 FYNNEI. The length of the CDR3 is 13 residues. CDR3 amino acids: CASRVSGDQPQHF. The CDR3 nucleotides read TGTGCCAGCAGGGTGTCGGGAGATCAGCCCCAGCATTTT.